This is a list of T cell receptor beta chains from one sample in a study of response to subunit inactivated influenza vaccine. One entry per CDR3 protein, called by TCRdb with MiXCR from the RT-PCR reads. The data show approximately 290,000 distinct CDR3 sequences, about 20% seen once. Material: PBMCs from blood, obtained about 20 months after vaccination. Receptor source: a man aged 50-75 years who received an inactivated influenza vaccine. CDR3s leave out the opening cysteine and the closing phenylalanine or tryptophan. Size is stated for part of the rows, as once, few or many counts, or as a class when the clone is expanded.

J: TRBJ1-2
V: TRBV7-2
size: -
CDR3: ASRYPPVNYGYT

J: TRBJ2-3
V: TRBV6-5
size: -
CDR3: ASSRAGDTQY

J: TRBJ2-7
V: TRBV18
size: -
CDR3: ASSPSTSGGSSSYEQY

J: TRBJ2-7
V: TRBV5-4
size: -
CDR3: ASSVGSGASYEQY

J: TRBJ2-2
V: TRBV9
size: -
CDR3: ASSVAGSNTGELF

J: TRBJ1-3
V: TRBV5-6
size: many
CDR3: ASSFRSGRNTIY

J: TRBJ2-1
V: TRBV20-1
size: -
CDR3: SARGASGIGLEQF

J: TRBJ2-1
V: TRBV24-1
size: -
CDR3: ATSDGALDEQF

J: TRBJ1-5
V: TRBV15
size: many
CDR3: ATSGGKNQPQH

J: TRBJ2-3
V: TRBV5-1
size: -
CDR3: ASSLSSGGHHTQY

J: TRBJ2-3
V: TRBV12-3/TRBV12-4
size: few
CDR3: ASTRFGTDTQY

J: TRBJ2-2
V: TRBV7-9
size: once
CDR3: ASSLVWLGRNTGELF

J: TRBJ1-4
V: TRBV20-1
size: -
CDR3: SATGTVEKLF

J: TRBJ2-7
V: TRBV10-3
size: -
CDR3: AISEEQDSGYEQY

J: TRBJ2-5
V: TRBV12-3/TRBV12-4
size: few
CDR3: ASSLGLAGQETQY

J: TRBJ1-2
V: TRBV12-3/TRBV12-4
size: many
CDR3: ASSSHPGQGIGYT

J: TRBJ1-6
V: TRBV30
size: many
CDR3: AWSYRTARDSPLH

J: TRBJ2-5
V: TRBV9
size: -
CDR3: ASSVGQSQETQY

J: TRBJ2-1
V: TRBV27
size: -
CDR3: ASSLTPEGGFIDEQF

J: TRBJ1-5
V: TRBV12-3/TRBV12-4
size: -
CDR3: ASSQRDRGVNQPQH

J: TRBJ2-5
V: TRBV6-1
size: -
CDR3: ASRSQGLWETQY

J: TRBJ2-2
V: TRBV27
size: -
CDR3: ASSLLSGGTTGELF

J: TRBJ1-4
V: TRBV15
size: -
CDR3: ATSRDVSANEKLF

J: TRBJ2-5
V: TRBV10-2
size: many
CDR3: ASSEQGKETQY

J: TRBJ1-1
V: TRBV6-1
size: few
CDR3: ASSPPLRDAEAF

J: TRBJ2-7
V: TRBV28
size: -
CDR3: ASSLGGTGFYEQY

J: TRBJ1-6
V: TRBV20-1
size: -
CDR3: SAGQGAGNSPLH

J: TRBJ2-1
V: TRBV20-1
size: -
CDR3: SASGTSGGNWNEQF

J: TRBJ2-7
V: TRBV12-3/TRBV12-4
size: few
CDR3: ASGYRGLGEQY

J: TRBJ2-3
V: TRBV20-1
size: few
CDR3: SASGGSTDTQY

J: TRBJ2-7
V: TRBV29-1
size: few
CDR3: SGQTGSEAEQY

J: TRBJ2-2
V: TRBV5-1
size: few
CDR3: ASSSNTPSGRSNTGELF

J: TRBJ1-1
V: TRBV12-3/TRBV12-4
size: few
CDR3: ASSSPDRAPEAF

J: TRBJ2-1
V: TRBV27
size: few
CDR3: ASSRTKSYNEQF

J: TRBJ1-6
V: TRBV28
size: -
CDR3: ASSSRGSYNSPLH

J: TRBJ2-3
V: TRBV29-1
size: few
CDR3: SAKQGTDTQY

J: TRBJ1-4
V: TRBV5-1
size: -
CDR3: ASSLERVDEKLL

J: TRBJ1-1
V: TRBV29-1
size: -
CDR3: SVEGSEAF